What follows describes a single T cell receptor beta chain. Patients having Susac syndrome satisfied recently defined diagnostic criteria for definite or probable disease. TEMRA cells were FACS-enriched and CD8+ and CD4+ T cells negatively isolated. This specimen belongs to a study of CD8 T cells in Susac syndrome. Study in general: Among the sequenced Susac syndrome patients, over five had active disease while roughly eight were in remission. Susac syndrome patients were untreated, on corticosteroids with some adding intravenous immunoglobulin, or on intravenous immunoglobulin only.

The RNA, about 0.5 to 1 ug, was put through reverse transcription using random hexamers. From the immunoSEQ multiplex PCR reads, TCRdb called clonotypes with MiXCR, one entry per CDR3 protein. The data contain fewer than 90,000 distinct CDR3 sequences, 80% to 95% of them seen just once; the ten biggest clones take up about 0.41%. The specimen was CD8+ T cells from PBMCs. This TCR derives from a human donor with Susac syndrome.

The CDR3 DNA reads as TGTGCCAGCAGGATGGGACAGGGCGGCTACAATGAGCAGTTCTTC. This encodes CASRMGQGGYNEQFF. V usage is TRBV6-5 and J usage is TRBJ2-1; TRBD1 agrees at 9 bases. Germline V gene sequence: CDR1 MNHEY, CDR2 SVGAGI. The CDR3 loop spans 15 amino acids. Trimming took 6 bases from V and 3 from J; bases not matched to a gene: 6.